Sequencing of this T cell receptor beta chain was carried out in a study of blood T cell repertoires in COVID-19. Per germline, CDR1 LGHDT and CDR2 YNNKEL (reference sequence). V lost 3 bases to trimming and J lost 10 bases; unmatched junction nucleotides: 10. The CDR3 length is 15 residues. Authors' analysis steps: How many nucleated cells were present was estimated from reference gene primer amplification. Profiling relied on immunoSEQ multiplex PCR, and the TCRdb table lists in-frame clones only, not all of them. V and J calls plus clone size are reproduced from that table; the DNA served to infer D and trimming. This sample carries 60,000 to 75,000 clones, under 85% of them seen once, and the ten largest clones take less than 7%.

Sequenced input: peripheral blood. The clonotype originates from a woman in her sixties or seventies with acute or convalescent COVID-19. The chain has TRBV3-1 (or the pseudogene TRBV3-2) and TRBJ2-1, with 9 bases aligning to TRBD2. CDR3 nucleotide sequence: TGTGCCAGCAGCCATGGGACTAGCCTAAAGGGGGAGCAGTTCTTC. This codes for CASSHGTSLKGEQFF.